This T cell receptor (beta chain) originates from a study of T-cell reconstitution after alpha-beta-depleted transplantation in children. Researchers prepared the TCRbeta library using unique molecular identifiers, the study reports. TCRdb redid the calling of the PCR reads with MiXCR, one entry per CDR3 protein. Of approximately 150,000 distinct CDR3 sequences in the sample, 8% to 10% were seen once. V gave up 0 bases and J gave up 2 bases, with 15 bases separating them. The CDR3 spans 17 residues. Germline loops: CDR1 SGHRS, CDR2 YFSETQ. The sample holds many counts of this clonotype. This TCR derives from a female patient under 10 years old who had a stem cell transplant for congenital amegakaryocytic thrombocytopenia, so the T cells may come from the graft donor. This sequence joins TRBV5-1 and TRBJ2-1, with D possibly TRBD2 on 6 matching bases. Sequenced here: PBMCs, mostly from graft donor cells, sampled 180 days after TCRalphabeta/CD19-depleted stem cell transplant. CDR3: CASSLGNLARTYNEQFF. CDR3 DNA sequence: TGCGCCAGCAGCTTGGGAAATCTAGCGAGAACCTACAATGAGCAGTTCTTC.